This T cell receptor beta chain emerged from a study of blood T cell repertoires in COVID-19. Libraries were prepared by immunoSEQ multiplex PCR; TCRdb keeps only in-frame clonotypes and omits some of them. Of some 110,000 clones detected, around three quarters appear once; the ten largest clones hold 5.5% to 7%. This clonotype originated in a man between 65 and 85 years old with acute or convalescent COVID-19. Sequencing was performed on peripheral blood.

The CDR3 DNA is TGCGCCAGCAGCCAAGGACTAGCGGGGGGTTACTCCTACGAGCAGTACTTC. Its protein product is CASSQGLAGGYSYEQYF. This sequence joins TRBV4-3 and TRBJ2-7; 13 positions match TRBD2. The J segment lost 0 bases and the V segment lost 1 base, leaving 3 bases of the junction unmatched. CDR1 and CDR2 from the germline V gene are LGHNA and YSLEER. This CDR3 contains 17 residues.